This T cell receptor (beta chain) was identified during a study of T cells in localized non-small cell lung cancer. Profiled with immunoSEQ multiplex PCR; TCRdb holds only in-frame clones, not every one. The sample yields 2,000 to 2,500 clones, more than 20% seen once. The V gene lost 3 bases and the J gene lost 4 bases, with 9 bases spanning the gap. Germline CDR1 SQVTM, CDR2 ANQGSEA. The CDR3 contains 12 residues. The sample was lung tumor tissue, taken before any cancer treatment. This sequence was found in a woman aged 40-69 years with stage II squamous cell lung carcinoma. This chain joins TRBV29-1 and TRBJ1-2; the D is unclear. This CDR3 reads CSVDRNSYGYTF. CDR3 bases: TGCAGCGTTGACAGAAACAGCTATGGCTACACCTTC. The whole variable domain, remainder taken from reference TRBV29-1 and TRBJ1-2, is SAVISQKPSRDICQRGTSLTIQCQVDSQVTMMFWYRQQPGQSLTLIATANQGSEATYESGFVIDKFPISRPNLTFSTLTVSNMSPEDSSIYLCSVDRNSYGYTFGSGTRLTVV.